The TCR beta chain described here comes from a study of T cell responses to AZD1222 COVID-19 vaccine. The study, taken as a whole, reports: Reportedly, nearly half of unique spike TCRs recognized epitopes outside B.1.351/B.1.1.7 mutations.

Per the germline V gene, CDR1 is SGDLS and CDR2 is YYNGEE. The CDR3 is 15 amino acids. Trimming took 0 bases from V and 2 from J; bases not matched to a gene: 3. Of note for this clone: Its antigen is not identified.

This table comes from immunoSEQ multiplex PCR, and its TCRdb copy is limited to in-frame clones, with some not included. Of around 84,000 clones listed, 92% are singletons. This sequence was found in an adult in good health. V and J are TRBV9 and TRBJ2-7; 9 bases agree with TRBD2. The sequencing here drew on peripheral blood, taken on day 0 of MenACWY control vaccination. The CDR3 DNA is TGTGCCAGCAGCGTAGCTAGCGGGATAACCTACGAGCAGTACTTC. This codes for CASSVASGITYEQYF.